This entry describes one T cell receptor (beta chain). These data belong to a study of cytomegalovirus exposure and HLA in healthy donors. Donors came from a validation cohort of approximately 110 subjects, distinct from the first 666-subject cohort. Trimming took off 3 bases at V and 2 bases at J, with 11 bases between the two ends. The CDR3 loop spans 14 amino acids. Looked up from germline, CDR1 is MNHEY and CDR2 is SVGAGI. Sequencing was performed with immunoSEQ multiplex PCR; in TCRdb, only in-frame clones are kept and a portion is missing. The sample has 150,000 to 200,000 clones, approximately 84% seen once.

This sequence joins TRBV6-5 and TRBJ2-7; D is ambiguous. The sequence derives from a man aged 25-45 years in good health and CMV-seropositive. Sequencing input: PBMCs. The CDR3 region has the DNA TGTGCCAGCAGTTATACTACTGAGACCTACGAGCAGTACTTC. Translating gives CASSYTTETYEQYF.